The 8 T cell receptor beta chains below were found in one sample sequenced in a study of Graves' ophthalmopathy and Graves' hyperthyroidism. Amplification of TCR beta CDR3 regions used RNA transcripts. The authors performed first-round RT-PCR with HTBI primers and then a second-round multiplex PCR. TCRdb re-called the multiplex PCR reads with MiXCR, one entry per CDR3 protein. The data hold hundreds of thousands of distinct CDR3 sequences, with about a fifth observed a single time. Sequencing was performed on peripheral blood. Receptor source: a woman aged 18-35 years with stable Graves' hyperthyroidism. Some clones in this sample may be carry-over from other donors' samples.

This clonotype turned up a few times. The CDR3 sequence: CASSYLDSGWYGYTF. The CDR3 region has the DNA TGTGCCAGCAGTTACCTGGACTCAGGCTGGTATGGCTACACCTTC. This chain links TRBV6-5 with TRBJ1-2, with D unresolved. Germline assignment: CDR1 MNHEY and CDR2 SVGAGI. The CDR3 is made up of 15 amino acids. Trimming stripped 2 bases from V and 5 bases from J, with 15 bases between.

This clonotype was detected ten times or more. The V gene is TRBV7-2, the J gene TRBJ2-5; 7 bases line up with TRBD2. Germline values: CDR1 SGHTA, CDR2 FQGNSA. V dropped 5 bases and J dropped 2; count of bases not matched to a gene: 14. The CDR3 loop spans 17 amino acids. Here the CDR3 reads CASSTTLIGAGQETQYF. CDR3 bases: TGTGCCAGCAGCACCACCCTTATTGGAGCGGGGCAAGAGACCCAGTACTTC.

This clonotype appeared a few times. A read error may account for a junction end that differs from germline. This chain joins TRBV19 and TRBJ2-2; 7 bases map to TRBD1. CDR1 and CDR2 (germline): LNHDA, SQIVND (reference sequence). The CDR3 loop spans 15 amino acids. The CDR3: CVSSIGQVGAGELFF. The CDR3 coding sequence is TGTGTCAGTAGTATTGGACAGGTGGGCGCCGGGGAGCTGTTTTTT.

This clonotype was counted only a few times. The chain uses TRBV6-4 and TRBJ2-1, with 7 bases matching TRBD2. Trimming removed 6 bases from V and 0 bases from J; junction bases left unmatched: 17. This CDR3 has 19 residues. Germline assignment: CDR1 MRHNA and CDR2 SNTAGT. The CDR3 DNA sequence: TGTGCCAGCAGCCGCGCTGCTGTCCCCAAGCGGGGCTCCTACAATGAGCAGTTCTTC. It specifies CASSRAAVPKRGSYNEQFF.

There are a few counts of this clonotype. A much bigger clone sits one base away, suggesting this may be a read error. In DNA, the CDR3 is TGTGCCACCTGCGAAACAGGGCCAAACACTGAAGCTTTCTTT. This codes for CATCETGPNTEAFF. The gene calls are TRBV15 and TRBJ1-1; tentatively, D is TRBD1 (6 bases). V was trimmed by 8 bases and J by 2 bases, leaving 15 bases between them. Germline values: CDR1 LNHNV, CDR2 YYDKDF (reference sequence). The CDR3 consists of 14 residues.

This clonotype was seen many times. This chain links TRBV12-3 or TRBV12-4 with TRBJ1-2; the match to TRBD1 covers 11 bases. CDR3 length: 16 amino acids. V gave up 6 bases and J gave up 4 bases; unmatched junction bases: 10. CDR3 amino acids: CASSPSSGTGGYGYTF. CDR3 nucleotides: TGTGCCAGCAGCCCTTCTTCCGGGACAGGGGGCTATGGCTACACCTTC.

This clonotype has a count of ten or more. This chain connects TRBV11-3 to TRBJ2-5; D may be TRBD2 (7 bases). Germline V gives CDR1 SGHNT, CDR2 YENEEA. With 2 bases removed from V and 4 bases from J, the gap between germline ends came to 11 bases. The CDR3 is 14 residues long. The CDR3 sequence: CASSLIGGRETQYF. The CDR3 region has the DNA TGTGCCAGCAGCTTAATCGGGGGGCGAGAGACCCAGTACTTC.

This clonotype was detected a few times. J is TRBJ1-2 and V is TRBV6-5; tentatively, D is TRBD1 (5 bases). V dropped 1 base and J dropped 4 bases, with 13 bases sitting between them. This CDR3 region has 15 residues. Germline V CDR1 and CDR2: MNHEY, SVGAGI. The CDR3 DNA sequence: TGTGCCAGCAGTTACTTCCCGCAGGGCGGCTATGGCTACACCTTC. Translated, it gives CASSYFPQGGYGYTF.